The 30 T cell receptor beta chains reported below all come from one sample, sequenced in a study of relationships among human T cell subsets. CD4+CD25+ regulatory T cells came from anti-CD25 bead selection of positively selected CD4+ cells. The T cell receptor alpha and beta CDR3 regions were amplified from mRNA by semiquantitative ARM-PCR. ARM-PCR used tagged nested gene-specific primers, then communal superprimers for exponential amplification. TCRdb re-analysed the multiplex PCR reads in MiXCR, keeping a single row per CDR3 protein. The table lists approximately 14,000 distinct CDR3 sequences, around 60% of them singletons, with about 2% in the top ten. The sample was Tregs sorted from blood. The receptors stem from a man between 35 and 55 years old in good health.

The chain carries TRBV28 and TRBJ2-7; TRBD2 aligns across 12 bases. The CDR3 covers 15 residues. After removal of 5 bases from V and 5 bases from J, the junction contained 7 bases not matched to a gene. Germline assignment: CDR1 MDHEN and CDR2 SYDVKM. CDR3 DNA: TGTGCCAGCAGTCTAGCGGGAGGGCCGATCAACGAGCAGTACTTC. Translated: CASSLAGGPINEQYF.

The CDR3 is CASSLKARGETQYF. The CDR3 bases are TGTGCCAGCAGCCTGAAGGCCCGGGGAGAGACCCAGTACTTC. The J gene is TRBJ2-5, the V gene TRBV5-4; TRBD2 is a possible D gene (5 bases). The V end lost 4 bases, the J end lost 4 bases, and 14 bases lay between the germline ends. From germline, CDR1 is SGHNT and CDR2 YYREEE (reference sequence). This CDR3 spans 14 amino acids.

V usage is TRBV12-3 or TRBV12-4 and J usage is TRBJ2-7, with D unclear. The V and J ends lost 3 bases and 5 bases respectively, with 5 bases between them. The CDR3 is made up of 11 amino acids. DNA of the CDR3: TGTGCCAGCAGTTTGACCCACGAGCAGTACTTC. Amino acid sequence: CASSLTHEQYF.

This chain connects TRBV20-1 to TRBJ2-1; D gene ambiguous. Germline CDR1 DFQATT, CDR2 SNEGSKA (reference sequence). This CDR3 spans 11 amino acids. Trimming took off 2 bases at V and 7 bases at J, with 6 bases between the two ends. The CDR3 loop reads CSARSINEQFF. The DNA of the CDR3 is TGCAGTGCTAGAAGTATTAATGAGCAGTTCTTC.

V and J are TRBV2 and TRBJ2-1, with TRBD2 identical over 10 bases. The CDR3 length is 19 residues. With V trimmed by 6 bases and J by 6 bases, 20 bases remained unmatched. Germline CDR1 is SNHLY and CDR2 is FYNNEI. Here the CDR3 DNA reads TGTGCCAGCAGGTCCGGGACTAGCGTCCCTCTATTACTTGGCAATGAGCAGTTCTTC. Translating it yields CASRSGTSVPLLLGNEQFF.

The V gene is TRBV7-6, the J gene TRBJ2-5, with D perhaps being TRBD1 or TRBD2 (5 bases each). In germline, CDR1 is SGHVS, CDR2 FNYEAQ. The CDR3 is 15 amino acids. V dropped 5 bases and J dropped 4 bases, with 17 bases sitting between them. CDR3 loop: CASSEGTLRAETQYF. CDR3 DNA sequence: TGTGCCAGCAGCGAAGGGACCCTCCGGGCAGAGACCCAGTACTTC.

A few counts support this clonotype. The J gene is TRBJ2-3, the V gene TRBV10-3, with 9 bases fitting TRBD2. The CDR3 extends over 14 amino acids. From germline, CDR1 is ENHRY and CDR2 SYGVKD. The junction had 4 bases not matched to a gene; V was cut back by 6 bases and J by 3 bases. The CDR3 sequence is CAIRAGGGTDTQYF. The CDR3 bases are TGTGCCATCAGAGCGGGAGGTGGGACAGATACGCAGTATTTT.

The table lists this clonotype with a few counts. This rearrangement joins TRBV27 to TRBJ2-1, with no clear D. Germline V lookup: CDR1 MNHEY, CDR2 SMNVEV (reference sequence). Trimming left V 3 bases short and J 2 bases short, with 8 bases between. This CDR3 comprises 14 residues. The CDR3 is CASSFDGTYNEQFF. The CDR3 coding sequence is TGTGCCAGCAGTTTCGACGGTACCTACAATGAGCAGTTCTTC.

This clonotype was detected a few times. The J gene is TRBJ1-2, the V gene TRBV10-3; D is unresolved. The CDR3 runs 11 residues. Trimming removed 2 bases at V and 8 bases at J, with 6 bases between. Germline CDR1 and CDR2: ENHRY and SYGVKD. CDR3 region: CAISENLGYTF. The CDR3 DNA is TGTGCCATCAGTGAGAACCTAGGCTACACCTTC.

J is TRBJ1-2 and V is TRBV20-1; D gene unclear. The germline V gene encodes CDR1 DFQATT and CDR2 SNEGSKA (reference sequence). The V end lost 6 bases, the J end lost 8 bases, and 25 bases lay between the germline ends. The CDR3 is 15 residues long. The CDR3 spells CSAHPLGGQVWGYTF. In DNA, the CDR3 is TGCAGTGCCCACCCTCTGGGCGGGCAGGTTTGGGGCTACACCTTC.

V is TRBV20-1 and J is TRBJ2-7, with unresolved D. The V and J ends lost 6 bases and 1 base respectively, with 10 bases between them. This CDR3 contains 12 residues. Germline loops: CDR1 DFQATT, CDR2 SNEGSKA (reference sequence). CDR3 nucleotide sequence: TGCAGTGCCCAAGGGCAGTCCTACGAGCAGTACTTC. Encoded protein: CSAQGQSYEQYF.

V gene TRBV14 combines with J gene TRBJ1-1, with D unresolved. V lost 5 bases and J 0 bases, leaving 10 bases between the germline ends. This CDR3 has 14 amino acids. Looked up from germline, CDR1 is SGHDN and CDR2 is FVKESK. CDR3 region: CASSKGRMNTEAFF. The CDR3, as DNA: TGTGCCAGCAGCAAGGGCAGGATGAACACTGAAGCTTTCTTT.

V usage is TRBV18 and J usage is TRBJ2-7, with no clear D. The CDR3 covers 14 residues. With 0 bases removed from V and 2 bases from J, the gap between germline ends came to 8 bases. CDR1 is KGHSH and CDR2 is LQKENI in the germline V gene. Here the CDR3 reads CASSPPMNPYEQYF. The CDR3 DNA reads as TGTGCCAGCTCACCACCGATGAATCCCTACGAGCAGTACTTC.

This rearrangement joins TRBV10-3 to TRBJ2-3; the D is unclear. Germline V lookup: CDR1 ENHRY, CDR2 SYGVKD. V lost 0 bases and J lost 3, with 7 bases in between. The CDR3 has 14 residues. As DNA, the CDR3 is TGTGCCATCAGTGAGTCTGTTAGTACAGATACGCAGTATTTT. Its translation is CAISESVSTDTQYF.

The sample holds a few counts of this clonotype. The V call is TRBV12-3 or TRBV12-4, the J call TRBJ2-3, with D unclear. This CDR3 region has 11 residues. The ends were cut back, 7 bases at V and 2 bases at J, with 4 bases in the middle. The CDR3 region has the DNA TGTGCCAGCACCGTCACAGATACGCAGTATTTT. Residues: CASTVTDTQYF.

The chain has TRBV28 and TRBJ2-5; unclear D gene. With 7 bases removed from V and 2 bases from J, the gap between germline ends came to 26 bases. CDR3 length equals 18 residues. Germline assignment: CDR1 MDHEN and CDR2 SYDVKM. In DNA form, the CDR3 reads TGTGCCAGCATTTCGGGTCATTTGTTACAATTCTCTCAAGAGACCCAGTACTTC. It yields the protein CASISGHLLQFSQETQYF.

This sequence joins TRBV19 and TRBJ1-5; no reliable D call. The CDR3 length is 12 residues. The V gene lost 5 bases and the J gene lost 7 bases, with 9 bases spanning the gap. Germline V gives CDR1 LNHDA, CDR2 SQIVND (reference sequence). CDR3 protein: CASSRPLQPQHF. CDR3 bases: TGTGCCAGTAGTCGCCCCCTCCAGCCCCAGCATTTT.

This clonotype appeared a few times. The V call is TRBV20-1, the J call TRBJ1-1, with TRBD1 matching over 7 bases. CDR3 length: 15 residues. Trimming took 2 bases from V and 3 from J; bases not matched to a gene: 9. Per the germline V gene, CDR1 is DFQATT and CDR2 is SNEGSKA (reference sequence). The CDR3 DNA is TGCAGTGCTAGAATCGCGGAACAGGGGCACACTGAAGCTTTCTTT. Translated, it gives CSARIAEQGHTEAFF.

This clonotype was seen a handful of times. V usage is TRBV28 and J usage is TRBJ2-5; D possibly matches TRBD1 or TRBD2 (5 bases each). V lost 6 bases and J lost 0, with 14 bases in between. The CDR3 totals 15 residues. Germline V gene lookup returns CDR1 MDHEN and CDR2 SYDVKM. The CDR3: CASRPGTSYQETQYF. For the CDR3, the DNA is TGTGCCAGCAGACCGGGGACCTCGTACCAAGAGACCCAGTACTTC. Full variable domain (missing parts from reference TRBV28 and TRBJ2-5): DVKVTQSSRYLVKRTGEKVFLECVQDMDHENMFWYRQDPGLGLRLIYFSYDVKMKEKGDIPEGYSVSREKKERFSLILESASTNQTSMYLCASRPGTSYQETQYFGPGTRLLVL.

This clonotype was recorded a few times. This rearrangement joins TRBV24-1 to TRBJ2-6, with a possible D match to TRBD1 (6 bases). Germline V gene data show CDR1 as KGHDR and CDR2 as SFDVKD. Between the trimmed V and J ends, which lost 9 bases and 2 bases, there was a span of 10 bases. The CDR3 runs to 14 residues. The CDR3 DNA is TGTGCCACCGCGAACAGGGCTGGGGCCAACGTCCTGACTTTC. Protein product: CATANRAGANVLTF.

This sequence joins TRBV2 and TRBJ1-1; the D gene is possibly TRBD1 (6 bases). The germline gives CDR1 SNHLY, CDR2 FYNNEI. The CDR3 consists of 14 residues. Trimming removed 6 bases at V and 8 bases at J, with 19 bases between. Written as DNA, the CDR3 is TGTGCCAGCAGGCCCGAGGGGGTAGACAGCGAAGCTTTCTTT. It codes for CASRPEGVDSEAFF.

This rearrangement joins TRBV11-2 to TRBJ1-1, with TRBD1 identical over 9 bases. V shed 2 bases, J shed 2 bases, and the junction held 9 bases outside the gene matches. Germline CDR1 and CDR2: SGHAT and FQNNGV. The CDR3 covers 17 residues. The CDR3 sequence: CASSLNLQGALNTEAFF. In DNA, the CDR3 is TGTGCCAGCAGCTTAAATTTACAGGGGGCGTTAAACACTGAAGCTTTCTTT.

The rearrangement uses TRBV2 and TRBJ1-1, with a possible D match to TRBD1 (6 bases). CDR1 SNHLY and CDR2 FYNNEI come from the germline V gene. V was trimmed by 7 bases and J by 2 bases, leaving 11 bases between them. The CDR3 has 13 amino acids. DNA of the CDR3: TGTGCCAGCACCCCCGGGACAAACACTGAAGCTTTCTTT. Protein product: CASTPGTNTEAFF.

This clonotype came up a few times. The chain is built from TRBV20-1 and TRBJ2-5; the D gene is possibly TRBD2 (6 bases). V was shortened by 8 bases and J by 5 bases, with 18 bases between the two germline ends. The CDR3 has 13 residues. Germline loops: CDR1 DFQATT, CDR2 SNEGSKA (reference sequence). The CDR3 bases are TGCAGTTCTCTACGGGACTTCGCGGAGACCCAGTACTTC. Its protein product is CSSLRDFAETQYF.

This clonotype has a handful of counts. V is TRBV28 and J is TRBJ2-7; 7 nucleotides align to TRBD1. Trimming removed 7 bases from V and 4 bases from J; junction bases left unmatched: 4. Germline V gene sequence: CDR1 MDHEN, CDR2 SYDVKM. The CDR3 is 12 residues long. The CDR3 sequence is CASMTGKYEQYF. As DNA, the CDR3 is TGTGCCAGCATGACAGGGAAGTACGAGCAGTACTTC. The variable domain in full, with the rest retrieved from reference TRBV28 and TRBJ2-7, is DVKVTQSSRYLVKRTGEKVFLECVQDMDHENMFWYRQDPGLGLRLIYFSYDVKMKEKGDIPEGYSVSREKKERFSLILESASTNQTSMYLCASMTGKYEQYFGPGTRLTVT.

This clonotype was detected only a few times. The chain employs TRBV7-3 and TRBJ2-4, with D perhaps assigned TRBD1 or TRBD2 (5 bases each). The V end lost 5 bases, the J end lost 8 bases, and 13 bases lay between the germline ends. The CDR3 length is 13 residues. Germline V lookup: CDR1 SGHTA, CDR2 FQGTGA. The CDR3 DNA follows: TGTGCCAGCAGCCGAAGTAGGGGAGACATTCAGTACTTC. This translates into CASSRSRGDIQYF.

The chain is built from TRBV19 and TRBJ2-4; D remains ambiguous. Germline CDR1 and CDR2: LNHDA and SQIVND (reference sequence). The V gene lost 6 bases and the J gene lost 1 base, with 7 bases spanning the gap. The CDR3 consists of 13 residues. This CDR3 is CASRSGAKNIQYF. CDR3 DNA: TGTGCCAGTAGGAGTGGGGCCAAAAACATTCAGTACTTC.

This clonotype is large. V gene TRBV11-2 combines with J gene TRBJ1-2; no clear D. Germline lookup yields CDR1 SGHAT and CDR2 FQNNGV. The CDR3 contains 15 residues. Deletions cut 1 base from V and 8 bases from J, with 17 bases between. The CDR3 DNA follows: TGTGCCAGCAGCTTAGTCTACGCGGGTTCAGGAGGCTACACCTTC. It translates to CASSLVYAGSGGYTF.

In this sample, this clonotype turned up a few times. V is TRBV11-2 and J is TRBJ1-1; D might be TRBD1 (6 bases). Trimming removed 5 bases from V and 1 base from J, with 14 bases in between. The CDR3 is 15 residues long. CDR1 and CDR2 (germline): SGHAT, FQNNGV. The CDR3 region has the DNA TGTGCCAGCAGCCCACAGGGCCAAACGAACACTGAAGCTTTCTTT. Protein sequence: CASSPQGQTNTEAFF.

The chain joins TRBV11-2 to TRBJ2-7; D perhaps matches TRBD2 (5 bases). This CDR3 region has 15 residues. CDR1 SGHAT and CDR2 FQNNGV come from the germline V gene. The V gene lost 5 bases and the J gene lost 5 bases, with 19 bases spanning the gap. The chain's CDR3 is CASSTYREKRHEQYF. The CDR3 DNA reads as TGTGCCAGCAGCACCTACCGGGAAAAGCGGCACGAGCAGTACTTC. The whole variable domain, remainder taken from reference TRBV11-2 and TRBJ2-7, is EAGVAQSPRYKIIEKRQSVAFWCNPISGHATLYWYQQILGQGPKLLIQFQNNGVVDDSQLPKDRFSAERLKGVDSTLKIQPAKLEDSAVYLCASSTYREKRHEQYFGPGTRLTVT.